This T cell receptor beta chain was identified during a study of blood T cell repertoires in COVID-19. Germline values: CDR1 MNHEY, CDR2 SVGAGI. This CDR3 region has 15 residues. After removal of 0 bases from V and 4 bases from J, the junction contained 0 bases not matched to a gene. As handled by the study authors: Estimation of nucleated cell counts relied on the amplification of reference gene primers. Method: immunoSEQ multiplex PCR; TCRdb's copy keeps in-frame clones and lacks some. Clonal size and the V and J genes are those of that table, whereas D and trimming came from the DNA. The table lists roughly 400,000 clones, 80% to 90% of them singletons. Cohort 3 donors counted as recovered after two negative PCRs, clearance, or resolved symptoms.

The chain couples TRBV6-5 to TRBJ1-6; 7 bases agree with TRBD1. This sequence was found in a woman aged 45-59 years who had recovered from COVID-19. Source material: PBMCs or T cells enriched from blood (not recorded which). CDR3 protein: CASSYSGQYNSPLHF. CDR3 bases: TGTGCCAGCAGTTACTCGGGACAGTATAATTCACCCCTCCACTTT.